Sequencing of this T cell receptor (beta chain) was carried out in a study of cytomegalovirus exposure and HLA in healthy donors. Study outcomes and limitations: CMV antigen specificity was confirmed in vitro for a few CMV-associated chains.

The CDR3 has 15 amino acids. Trimming shortened V by 1 base and J by 4 bases, and 13 bases separated the two germline ends. Germline CDR1 MGHRA, CDR2 YSYEKL. Remarks on this clone: What it binds is not known.

PCR employed 60 Vbeta and 13 Jbeta primers. Here immunoSEQ multiplex PCR was the method, and the copy in TCRdb shows in-frame clones only, minus some. Of fewer than 130,000 clones detected, around 60% appear once; the ten largest clones hold approximately 3.8%. The sequencing sample was made of PBMCs. The chain joins TRBV4-1 to TRBJ1-2; a weak D match, TRBD1 (5 bases). The receptor was derived from a man aged 25-45 years in good health and CMV-seropositive. The CDR3 spells CASSQGGRDPYGYTF. The CDR3, as DNA: TGCGCCAGCAGCCAAGGGGGGAGGGACCCCTATGGCTACACCTTC.